This T cell receptor (beta chain) was observed in a study of T cells in Graves' hyperthyroidism and ophthalmopathy. Remarks on this clonotype: Its specificity is not known.

Trimming removed 6 bases from V and 4 bases from J; junction bases left unmatched: 10. The germline V gene encodes CDR1 MNHEY and CDR2 SVGEGT. The CDR3 sequence is 15 residues long. TCR beta CDR3 regions were amplified from RNA transcripts. The TCR CDR3 was amplified in a first-round RT-PCR using the HTBI primer set. TCRdb re-analysed the multiplex PCR reads in MiXCR, keeping a single row per CDR3 protein. This table holds about 640,000 distinct CDR3 sequences, about 20% found once. Patients showing uncontrolled infection, other autoimmune disease, pregnancy or lactation were ineligible. Isolation of PBMCs was performed on 8 to 10 ml fresh peripheral blood. General study findings and limits: Separation of ophthalmopathy from stable hyperthyroidism was achieved by a 13 V-J model.

The chain joins TRBV6-2 or TRBV6-3 to TRBJ1-2; TRBD1 agrees at 8 bases. Sequenced input: blood. The TCR originated in a man aged 25 to 40 with Graves' ophthalmopathy. Written as DNA, the CDR3 is TGTGCCAGCAGAGCTCCGGGACAGGACTTCTATGGCTACACCTTC. It translates to CASRAPGQDFYGYTF.